A selection of T cell receptor beta chains follows, all from one sample in a study of OX40 agonist ivuxolimab in advanced cancers. TCRdb's copy holds only in-frame clones and misses some; the assay was immunoSEQ multiplex PCR. The sample has over 20,000 clones, over 70% seen once. The sequencing used CD4+ or CD8+ T cells sorted from blood, collected in a trial of the OX40 agonist ivuxolimab. The receptors derive from an adult with an advanced solid tumor such as melanoma, head and neck, liver or kidney cancer. CDR3s include the opening cysteine and the closing phenylalanine or tryptophan. A D gene is named only where the DNA matches it firmly. The listing skips clone size in some rows; elsewhere it reads once, few, many or a size class.

j_gene	abundance	d_gene	v_gene	CDR3aa	CDR3nt
TRBJ2-2	NA	NA	TRBV4-1	CASSQEQELFF	TGCGCCAGCAGCCAAGAACAGGAGCTGTTTTTT
TRBJ1-5	NA	NA	TRBV19	CASSIAPKRNQPQHF	TGTGCCAGTAGTATAGCCCCCAAAAGGAATCAGCCCCAGCATTTT
TRBJ2-1	NA	NA	TRBV9	CASSARGDEQFF	TGTGCCAGCAGCGCCAGGGGGGATGAGCAGTTCTTC
TRBJ1-3	few	NA	TRBV6-5	CASSQTEAGNTIYF	TGTGCCAGCAGCCAGACAGAAGCTGGAAACACCATATATTTT
TRBJ2-1	NA	TRBD1	TRBV5-1	CASSRVGPGTEGNEQFF	TGCGCCAGCAGCAGAGTCGGTCCCGGGACAGAGGGCAATGAGCAGTTCTTC
TRBJ2-4	NA	TRBD2	TRBV27	CASSLWGREAKNIQYF	TGTGCCAGCAGTTTATGGGGGAGGGAGGCCAAAAACATTCAGTACTTC
TRBJ2-7	NA	TRBD2	TRBV25-1	CASSESGGGYEQYF	TGTGCCAGCAGTGAATCTGGCGGGGGCTACGAGCAGTACTTC
TRBJ2-5	NA	NA	TRBV19	CASSIDGVRQAETQYF	TGTGCCAGTAGTATAGATGGGGTGAGGCAAGCAGAGACCCAGTACTTC
TRBJ2-1	NA	NA	TRBV9	CASSAGYNEQFF	TGTGCCAGCAGCGCGGGATACAATGAGCAGTTCTTC
TRBJ2-1	NA	NA	TRBV15	CATSLMGDEQFF	TGTGCCACCAGCCTCATGGGGGATGAGCAGTTCTTC
TRBJ1-5	NA	NA	TRBV5-6	CASSFSPRQDQPQHF	TGTGCCAGCAGCTTTAGTCCGAGGCAGGATCAGCCCCAGCATTTT
TRBJ2-2	many	NA	TRBV2	CARKRNGELFF	TGTGCCAGGAAAAGAAACGGGGAGCTGTTTTTT
TRBJ2-3	NA	NA	TRBV30	CAWSVHPGISPYTDTQYF	TGTGCCTGGAGTGTACACCCAGGGATCTCCCCTTACACAGATACGCAGTATTTT
TRBJ2-3	few	NA	TRBV11-2	CASSLGGTTDTQYF	TGTGCCAGCAGCTTAGGGGGGACTACAGATACGCAGTATTTT
TRBJ1-2	NA	TRBD1	TRBV27	CASSLSKTGANYGYTF	TGTGCCAGCAGTTTATCAAAGACAGGGGCCAACTATGGCTACACCTTC
TRBJ1-2	once	NA	TRBV5-6	CASSYQRGYTF	TGTGCCAGCAGCTACCAACGCGGCTACACCTTC
TRBJ2-1	NA	NA	TRBV10-3	CAISAFLLGDRNNEQFF	TGTGCCATCAGTGCCTTTCTTCTGGGGGACCGAAACAATGAGCAGTTCTTC
TRBJ2-2	NA	NA	TRBV5-6	CASSGVLANTGELFF	TGTGCCAGCAGCGGGGTGCTAGCGAACACCGGGGAGCTGTTTTTT
TRBJ1-2	NA	NA	TRBV6-5	CASTYREGGGYTF	TGTGCCAGCACCTACAGGGAGGGGGGTGGCTACACCTTC
TRBJ2-7	once	NA	TRBV9	CASSVGHRDEQYF	TGTGCCAGCAGCGTAGGGCACAGGGACGAGCAGTACTTC
TRBJ2-6	NA	TRBD1	TRBV9	CASAGGSGANVLTF	TGTGCCAGCGCAGGGGGCTCTGGGGCCAACGTCCTGACTTTC
TRBJ2-7	NA	TRBD1	TRBV4-1	CASSQEWDRGREQYF	TGCGCCAGCAGCCAAGAGTGGGACAGGGGGCGCGAGCAGTACTTC
TRBJ2-1	NA	TRBD1	TRBV4-2	CASSQNSGQGINEQFF	TGTGCCAGCAGCCAAAACTCGGGACAGGGGATCAATGAGCAGTTCTTC
TRBJ1-1	NA	NA	TRBV7-6	CASSLREWNTEAFF	TGTGCCAGCAGCCTACGCGAGTGGAACACTGAAGCTTTCTTT
TRBJ2-5	NA	TRBD2	TRBV19	CASSSRTSGPAEYF	TGTGCCAGTAGTTCCCGGACTAGCGGGCCCGCCGAGTACTTC
TRBJ2-7	NA	NA	TRBV5-6	CASSLGQGRLGEQYF	TGTGCCAGCAGCTTGGGGCAGGGCCGGTTGGGGGAGCAGTACTTC
TRBJ2-1	NA	NA	TRBV11-2	CASSLSDEQFF	TGTGCCAGCAGCTTATCAGATGAGCAGTTCTTC
TRBJ1-5	NA	NA	TRBV2	CASSEGQTSNQPQHF	TGTGCCAGCAGTGAAGGGCAAACTAGCAATCAGCCCCAGCATTTT
TRBJ2-7	NA	NA	TRBV9	CASSPDTYEQYF	TGTGCCAGCAGTCCTGACACCTACGAGCAGTACTTC
TRBJ1-1	NA	NA	TRBV4-1	CASSQATGRRNTEAFF	TGCGCCAGCAGCCAGGCTACCGGACGAAGGAACACTGAAGCTTTCTTT
TRBJ2-1	NA	TRBD2	TRBV5-8	CASSYWTSGGVTYNEQFF	TGTGCCAGCAGCTACTGGACTAGCGGGGGGGTTACCTACAATGAGCAGTTCTTC
TRBJ2-7	NA	NA	TRBV6-6	CASSYSTESYEQYF	TGTGCCAGCAGTTACTCGACAGAGAGCTACGAGCAGTACTTC
TRBJ2-1	NA	NA	TRBV20-1	CSASMGDQFF	TGCAGTGCTAGCATGGGGGACCAGTTCTTC
TRBJ1-1	medium-sized	NA	TRBV5-1	CASSSRVRRNTEAFF	TGCGCCAGCAGCTCCCGGGTAAGGAGGAACACTGAAGCTTTCTTT
TRBJ2-1	NA	NA	TRBV27	CASILQGGNEQFF	TGTGCCAGCATATTGCAGGGGGGGAATGAGCAGTTCTTC
TRBJ2-3	NA	NA	TRBV7-2	CASSPRAVVLTDTQYF	TGTGCCAGCAGCCCTCGGGCGGTAGTTCTCACAGATACGCAGTATTTT
TRBJ2-7	NA	TRBD1	TRBV19	CASSIGQGAYEQYF	TGTGCCAGTAGTATTGGACAGGGGGCTTACGAGCAGTACTTC
TRBJ2-5	few	TRBD1	TRBV2	CASSDLGQSYQETQYF	TGTGCCAGCAGTGACTTGGGACAGAGTTACCAAGAGACCCAGTACTTC
TRBJ1-1	NA	NA	TRBV6-4	CASSDGWGKFAFF	TGTGCCAGCAGTGACGGTTGGGGGAAATTTGCTTTCTTT
TRBJ2-1	NA	NA	TRBV10-2	CASSDFRPSSYNEQFF	TGCGCCAGCAGTGATTTTCGGCCAAGCTCCTACAATGAGCAGTTCTTC
TRBJ2-7	NA	NA	TRBV29-1	CSVEVAGSYEQYF	TGCAGCGTTGAAGTGGCTGGCTCCTACGAGCAGTACTTC
TRBJ1-3	NA	TRBD1	TRBV9	CASSPRQGSGNTIYF	TGTGCCAGCAGCCCGAGACAGGGCTCTGGAAACACCATATATTTT
TRBJ2-7	NA	NA	TRBV11-2	CASSLGTATYEQYF	TGTGCCAGCAGCTTAGGTACAGCCACCTACGAGCAGTACTTC
TRBJ2-3	NA	TRBD2	TRBV4-1	CASSSLGLAGGQDTQYF	TGCGCCAGCAGCTCACTTGGACTAGCGGGGGGGCAAGATACGCAGTATTTT
TRBJ2-1	NA	TRBD2	TRBV11-2	CASSLTTSGNEQFF	TGTGCCAGCAGCTTAACTACTAGCGGCAATGAGCAGTTCTTC
TRBJ1-1	few	TRBD1	TRBV9	CASSPRDRDYTEAFF	TGTGCCAGCAGCCCCCGGGACAGGGATTACACTGAAGCTTTCTTT
TRBJ1-5	NA	TRBD1	TRBV15	CATSRGTGGQPQHF	TGTGCCACCAGCAGAGGTACAGGGGGTCAGCCCCAGCATTTT
TRBJ2-3	NA	NA	TRBV6-1	CAIGILPDTQYF	TGTGCCATCGGCATTCTCCCAGATACGCAGTATTTT
TRBJ2-1	NA	NA	TRBV4-1	CASSQEPGSSEQFF	TGCGCCAGCAGCCAAGAACCGGGCTCAAGTGAGCAGTTCTTC
TRBJ1-2	NA	TRBD1	TRBV4-2	CASSQTGGDGYTF	TGTGCCAGCAGCCAAACAGGGGGCGATGGCTACACCTTC
TRBJ2-7	NA	TRBD2	TRBV7-2	CASRSGLALTYEQYF	TGTGCCAGCAGGTCCGGACTAGCGCTAACCTACGAGCAGTACTTC
TRBJ1-2	NA	TRBD1	TRBV4-1	CATRQGGDGYTF	TGCGCCACTCGCCAGGGGGGAGATGGCTACACCTTC
TRBJ1-6	few	NA	TRBV27	CASTEGGANSPLHF	TGTGCCAGCACCGAGGGCGGGGCTAATTCACCCCTCCACTTT